This TCR beta chain is from a study of blood T cell repertoires in COVID-19. Across the study: From the United States, Italy and Spain came samples of acute and convalescent COVID-19. The cDNA or gDNA used as material had been derived from T cells, B-cell-depleted T cells, or PBMCs.

This study enrolled people aged 18 to 89 from about two dozen US geographic areas. Study processing details: Counts of nucleated cells, estimated from reference gene primer amplification, were obtained. Some clones are missing from TCRdb's copy, which holds only in-frame ones; the method was immunoSEQ multiplex PCR. V, J and clone size reflect that table, while D and trimming were determined from the DNA. The repertoire consists of roughly 180,000 clones, with less than 90% occurring once and the leading ten covering nearly 4.5%. CDR3 length: 13 amino acids. CDR1 is KGHDR and CDR2 is SFDVKD in the germline V gene. V lost 9 bases and J 3 bases, leaving 11 bases between the germline ends.

This sequence originates from a woman aged 45 to 65 who had recovered from COVID-19. What was sequenced was PBMCs or T cells enriched from blood (not recorded which). The V gene is TRBV24-1, the J gene TRBJ2-1; the D is unclear. CDR3 nucleotides: TGTGCCACCGAAAACACTAACTACAATGAGCAGTTCTTC. Translating gives CATENTNYNEQFF.